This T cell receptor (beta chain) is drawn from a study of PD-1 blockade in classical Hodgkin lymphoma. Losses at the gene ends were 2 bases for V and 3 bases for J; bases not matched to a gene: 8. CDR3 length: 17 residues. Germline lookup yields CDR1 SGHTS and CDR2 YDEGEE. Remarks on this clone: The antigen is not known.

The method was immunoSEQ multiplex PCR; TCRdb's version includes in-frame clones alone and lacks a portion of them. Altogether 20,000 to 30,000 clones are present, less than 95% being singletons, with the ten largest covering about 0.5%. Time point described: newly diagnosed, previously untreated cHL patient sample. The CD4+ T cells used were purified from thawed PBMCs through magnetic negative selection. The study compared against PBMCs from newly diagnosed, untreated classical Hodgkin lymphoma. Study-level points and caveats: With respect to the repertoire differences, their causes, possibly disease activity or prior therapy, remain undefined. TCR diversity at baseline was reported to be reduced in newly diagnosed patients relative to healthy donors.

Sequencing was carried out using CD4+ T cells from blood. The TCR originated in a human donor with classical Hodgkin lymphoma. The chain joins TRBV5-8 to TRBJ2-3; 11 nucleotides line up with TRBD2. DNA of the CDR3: TGTGCCAGCAGCTTAGGTAGCGGGGGGGCCTTGACAGATACGCAGTATTTT. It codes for CASSLGSGGALTDTQYF.